A single sample is the source of the 28 T cell receptor beta chains below, sequenced in a study of cytomegalovirus exposure and HLA in healthy donors. PCR involved 60 Vbeta and 13 Jbeta primers. Clones were read by immunoSEQ multiplex PCR, and TCRdb kept only the in-frame ones, dropping some. In total, the table holds about 140,000 clones. The sequencing input was PBMCs. Receptor source: a man between 40 and 49 years old in good health and CMV-seronegative.

The chain links TRBV5-5 to TRBJ2-2; D gene unclear. V lost 8 bases to trimming and J lost 0 bases, with 8 bases between them. The CDR3 length is 13 residues. Germline values: CDR1 SGHKS, CDR2 YYEKEE (reference sequence). Here the CDR3 reads CASTPSNTGELFF. The CDR3 DNA follows: TGTGCCAGTACACCCTCGAACACCGGGGAGCTGTTTTTT.

J is TRBJ2-7 and V is TRBV4-2; D possibly corresponds to TRBD2 (6 bases). In germline, CDR1 is LGHNA, CDR2 YNFKEQ. This CDR3 region has 14 residues. V was cut by 4 bases and J by 2 bases, with 12 bases left in between. CDR3 DNA: TGTGCCAGCAGCCGTCCGGGCGGGGCCTACGAGCAGTACTTC. The encoded protein is CASSRPGGAYEQYF.

J is TRBJ2-1 and V is TRBV19; 8 bases are shared with TRBD1. Germline V lookup: CDR1 LNHDA, CDR2 SQIVND (reference sequence). The CDR3 consists of 14 residues. The ends lost 7 bases at V and 3 bases at J; junction bases unmatched: 5. CDR3 DNA: TGTGCCAGTAACGCAGGGGGCTACTACAATGAGCAGTTCTTC. It translates to CASNAGGYYNEQFF.

As regards this clone: Other DNA sequences of this sample code for an identical CDR3. The genes are TRBV6-1 and TRBJ1-1, with 8 bases aligning to TRBD1. The germline CDR1 and CDR2 sequences are MNHNS and SASEGT. The junction had 10 bases not matched to a gene; V was cut back by 5 bases and J by 8 bases. The CDR3 runs 14 residues. CDR3 sequence: CASSQRTGITEAFF. The CDR3 nucleotides read TGTGCCAGCAGTCAACGGACAGGGATCACCGAAGCTTTCTTT.

The CDR3 protein is CSASGLYEQYF. The CDR3 DNA is TGCAGTGCTTCCGGACTTTACGAGCAGTACTTC. The rearrangement uses TRBV20-1 and TRBJ2-7; D is possibly TRBD2 (5 bases). Germline V lookup: CDR1 DFQATT, CDR2 SNEGSKA (reference sequence). V was trimmed by 5 bases and J by 4 bases, leaving 9 bases between them. This CDR3 is built from 11 residues.

V gene TRBV6-1 combines with J gene TRBJ2-5; 8 positions match TRBD1. V gave up 8 bases and J gave up 1 base; unmatched junction bases: 6. CDR3 length: 14 amino acids. Germline V gives CDR1 MNHNS, CDR2 SASEGT. CDR3 amino acids: CASLTGVAQETQYF. CDR3 nucleotide sequence: TGTGCCAGCTTGACAGGGGTGGCCCAAGAGACCCAGTACTTC.

The V call is TRBV2, the J call TRBJ2-2, with 8 bases lining up with TRBD1. Germline CDR1 and CDR2: SNHLY and FYNNEI. V lost 6 bases and J lost 5; bases outside the gene matches: 5. The CDR3 runs to 14 residues. CDR3 loop: CASRTDRVTGELFF. The CDR3 DNA follows: TGTGCCAGCAGGACGGACAGGGTGACCGGGGAGCTGTTTTTT.

J is TRBJ1-2 and V is TRBV29-1; D is possibly TRBD1 (5 bases). Germline CDR1 is SQVTM and CDR2 is ANQGSEA. The ends were cut back, 7 bases at V and 2 bases at J, with 17 bases in the middle. The CDR3 loop spans 14 amino acids. CDR3 in amino acids: CSALPDGQNYGYTF. CDR3 coding DNA: TGCAGCGCCCTCCCGGACGGACAAAACTATGGCTACACCTTC.

The chain combines TRBV9 with TRBJ1-2; D ambiguous. The germline V gene encodes CDR1 SGDLS and CDR2 YYNGEE. There are 13 residues in the CDR3. The V and J ends lost 1 base and 5 bases respectively, with 9 bases between them. The CDR3 loop reads CASSVTAHYGYTF. The DNA of the CDR3 is TGTGCCAGCAGCGTAACAGCTCATTATGGCTACACCTTC. Supplemented by reference TRBV9 and TRBJ1-2, the full variable domain reads DSGVTQTPKHLITATGQRVTLRCSPRSGDLSVYWYQQSLDQGLQFLIQYYNGEERAKGNILERFSAQQFPDLHSELNLSSLELGDSALYFCASSVTAHYGYTFGSGTRLTVV.

CDR3 nucleotides: TGTGCCAGCGGTGAGTCGGGTGAGCAGTTCTTC. It translates to CASGESGEQFF. The chain recombines TRBV4-2 with TRBJ2-1; D is unresolved. This CDR3 has 11 amino acids. V was shortened by 8 bases and J by 9 bases, with 11 bases between the two germline ends. Germline lookup yields CDR1 LGHNA and CDR2 YNFKEQ.

The genes are TRBV29-1 and TRBJ2-3; weak D call: TRBD2 (7 bases). This CDR3 is built from 14 residues. Germline lookup yields CDR1 SQVTM and CDR2 ANQGSEA. V was pared by 3 bases and J by 6 bases, with 16 bases between. The CDR3 DNA follows: TGCAGCGTTGATGGGGGGGGGCCGCGGGATACGCAGTATTTT. Amino acid sequence: CSVDGGGPRDTQYF.

The chain carries TRBV7-7 and TRBJ2-2; 8 bases fit TRBD1. CDR1 and CDR2 from the germline V gene are SSHAT and FNYEAQ (reference sequence). The CDR3 has 16 residues. Germline trimming cut 3 bases from V and 5 bases from J; bases unmatched to any gene: 8. The CDR3 bases are TGTGCCAGCAGCTTGTACCAGGGGGCAGGGACCGGGGAGCTGTTTTTT. This gives the protein CASSLYQGAGTGELFF.

The chain uses TRBV9 and TRBJ2-7; no definite D call. V was shortened by 4 bases and J by 0 bases, with 17 bases between the two germline ends. Germline V gene lookup returns CDR1 SGDLS and CDR2 YYNGEE. The CDR3 runs 16 residues. CDR3 protein: CASSPNSDPSSYEQYF. The CDR3 DNA is TGTGCCAGCAGCCCTAACTCGGATCCTAGCTCCTACGAGCAGTACTTC. Together with reference TRBV9 and TRBJ2-7, the CDR3 gives the full variable domain: DSGVTQTPKHLITATGQRVTLRCSPRSGDLSVYWYQQSLDQGLQFLIQYYNGEERAKGNILERFSAQQFPDLHSELNLSSLELGDSALYFCASSPNSDPSSYEQYFGPGTRLTVT.

This chain uses TRBV19 with TRBJ1-6; D remains ambiguous. There are 15 residues in the CDR3. Germline CDR1 is LNHDA and CDR2 is SQIVND (reference sequence). V lost 6 bases to trimming and J lost 9 bases, with 18 bases between them. CDR3 residues: CASREEGSVSSPLHF. CDR3 DNA sequence: TGTGCCAGTAGGGAAGAGGGCAGCGTCAGTTCACCCCTCCACTTT.

The gene calls are TRBV7-3 and TRBJ2-7; D may be TRBD1 (5 bases). Germline V gene data show CDR1 as SGHTA and CDR2 as FQGTGA. V shed 10 bases and J shed 3 bases, with 16 bases lying between them. The CDR3 contains 13 residues. CDR3 bases: TGTGCCACAAAAAAAACGGACAACTACGAGCAGTACTTC. Translation: CATKKTDNYEQYF.

The genes are TRBV18 and TRBJ1-5; D is undetermined. V was clipped by 2 bases and J by 6 bases, with 8 bases between them. CDR3 length: 13 amino acids. The germline gives CDR1 KGHSH, CDR2 LQKENI. CDR3 in DNA: TGTGCCAGCTCACCATTCGAGGGTCAGCCCCAGCATTTT. Translating gives CASSPFEGQPQHF. Full variable domain (remainder filled in from reference TRBV18 and TRBJ1-5): NAGVMQNPRHLVRRRGQEARLRCSPMKGHSHVYWYRQLPEEGLKFMVYLQKENIIDESGMPKERFSAEFPKEGPSILRIQQVVRGDSAAYFCASSPFEGQPQHFGDGTRLSIL.

This chain uses TRBV11-2 with TRBJ2-7; 11 bases agree with TRBD1. Germline lookup yields CDR1 SGHAT and CDR2 FQNNGV. The CDR3 has 15 residues. V lost 5 bases and J lost 3; bases outside the gene matches: 6. CDR3 sequence reads: CASSAWDRGDYEQYF. CDR3 nucleotides: TGTGCCAGCAGCGCCTGGGACAGGGGGGACTACGAGCAGTACTTC.

The rearrangement joins TRBV7-3 to TRBJ2-1; 10 bases align to TRBD2. Per the germline V gene, CDR1 is SGHTA and CDR2 is FQGTGA. Trimming at V came to 2 bases and at J to 8 bases, leaving 6 bases not matched to a gene. The CDR3 extends over 15 amino acids. Here the CDR3 reads CASSLQGTSVDEQFF. The CDR3 DNA reads TGTGCCAGCAGCTTACAGGGGACTAGCGTAGATGAGCAGTTCTTC.

This rearrangement joins TRBV19 to TRBJ1-5, with TRBD1 identical over 10 bases. The CDR3 totals 15 residues. Germline CDR1 and CDR2: LNHDA and SQIVND (reference sequence). Losses at the gene ends were 8 bases for V and 1 base for J; bases not matched to a gene: 5. The CDR3 coding sequence is TGTGCCAGTTCCCGACAGGGGGCAAGCAATCAGCCCCAGCATTTT. It specifies CASSRQGASNQPQHF. The full variable domain, rest sourced from reference TRBV19 and TRBJ1-5, is DGGITQSPKYLFRKEGQNVTLSCEQNLNHDAMYWYRQDPGQGLRLIYYSQIVNDFQKGDIAEGYSVSREKKESFPLTVTSAQKNPTAFYLCASSRQGASNQPQHFGDGTRLSIL.

The chain is built from TRBV7-8 and TRBJ2-3, with D possibly being TRBD2 (6 bases). The germline V gene has CDR1 SGHVS and CDR2 FQNEAQ. This CDR3 has 18 amino acids. V was shortened by 5 bases and J by 2 bases, with 23 bases between the two germline ends. This CDR3 reads CASSPRDFAGFSTDTQYF. CDR3 coding DNA: TGTGCCAGCAGCCCCAGAGACTTTGCGGGGTTCTCCACAGATACGCAGTATTTT.

The chain joins TRBV5-5 to TRBJ1-1, with D possibly TRBD1 on 6 matching bases. Germline assignment: CDR1 SGHKS and CDR2 YYEKEE (reference sequence). V lost 2 bases, J lost 8 bases, and 13 bases lay in between. The CDR3 totals 13 residues. CDR3 DNA sequence: TGTGCCAGCAGCTTATCAGGGGCCCGAGAAGCTTTCTTT. The encoded protein is CASSLSGAREAFF.

DNA of the CDR3: TGTGCCAGCAGCTTCGGGTCCACTGAAGCTTTCTTT. It specifies CASSFGSTEAFF. This chain links TRBV11-2 with TRBJ1-1, with unresolved D. The CDR3 spans 12 residues. V was shortened by 3 bases and J by 4 bases, with 6 bases between the two germline ends. CDR1 is SGHAT and CDR2 is FQNNGV in the germline V gene.

This chain links TRBV29-1 with TRBJ2-1; D possibly corresponds to TRBD1 (6 bases). The CDR3 loop spans 14 amino acids. Deletions cut 7 bases from V and 0 bases from J, with 13 bases between. The germline CDR1 and CDR2 sequences are SQVTM and ANQGSEA. This chain's CDR3 is CSGYRDPSYNEQFF. As DNA, the CDR3 is TGCAGCGGCTACAGGGATCCCTCCTACAATGAGCAGTTCTTC.

The chain employs TRBV7-2 and TRBJ2-1, with TRBD2 matching 14 bases. The CDR3 sequence is 17 residues long. With V trimmed by 5 bases and J by 9 bases, 12 bases remained unmatched. Looked up from germline, CDR1 is SGHTA and CDR2 is FQGNSA. The CDR3 reads CASSPRTSGGREGEQFF. The CDR3 nucleotides are TGTGCCAGCAGCCCTCGGACTAGCGGGGGGAGGGAGGGTGAGCAGTTCTTC.

The chain has TRBV19 and TRBJ2-5, with D perhaps matching TRBD2 (5 bases). This CDR3 region has 12 residues. Germline V gene sequence: CDR1 LNHDA, CDR2 SQIVND (reference sequence). Trimming stripped 1 base from V and 5 bases from J, with 5 bases between. The DNA for the CDR3 is TGTGCCAGTAGTATAGGAGGGGAGACCCAGTACTTC. Its translation: CASSIGGETQYF. The full variable domain, rest sourced from reference TRBV19 and TRBJ2-5, is DGGITQSPKYLFRKEGQNVTLSCEQNLNHDAMYWYRQDPGQGLRLIYYSQIVNDFQKGDIAEGYSVSREKKESFPLTVTSAQKNPTAFYLCASSIGGETQYFGPGTRLLVL.

J is TRBJ2-5 and V is TRBV6-5; the match to TRBD1 covers 8 bases. The J call may be wrong; the DNA end is better matched by TRBJ2-7. Germline CDR1 MNHEY, CDR2 SVGAGI. The CDR3 runs to 15 residues. This CDR3 is CASSRLTGGPYEQYF. The CDR3 bases are TGTGCCAGCAGCAGACTCACAGGGGGGCCCTACGAGCAGTACTTC.

V usage is TRBV6-5 and J usage is TRBJ2-5, with 9 bases that match TRBD1. V gave up 4 bases and J gave up 4 bases; unmatched junction bases: 4. Germline V gene sequence: CDR1 MNHEY, CDR2 SVGAGI. This CDR3 spans 14 amino acids. The CDR3 nucleotides read TGTGCCAGCAGTTCCGGGACAGGGAGAGAGACCCAGTACTTC. This sequence encodes CASSSGTGRETQYF.

The gene calls are TRBV6-5 and TRBJ1-2, with TRBD1 matching 7 bases. Looked up from germline, CDR1 is MNHEY and CDR2 is SVGAGI. This CDR3 is built from 12 residues. J was trimmed by 9 bases and V by 4 bases; bases with no gene match: 5. CDR3: CASSSGQRSYTF. The CDR3 bases are TGTGCCAGCAGTTCGGGACAGCGAAGCTACACCTTC.